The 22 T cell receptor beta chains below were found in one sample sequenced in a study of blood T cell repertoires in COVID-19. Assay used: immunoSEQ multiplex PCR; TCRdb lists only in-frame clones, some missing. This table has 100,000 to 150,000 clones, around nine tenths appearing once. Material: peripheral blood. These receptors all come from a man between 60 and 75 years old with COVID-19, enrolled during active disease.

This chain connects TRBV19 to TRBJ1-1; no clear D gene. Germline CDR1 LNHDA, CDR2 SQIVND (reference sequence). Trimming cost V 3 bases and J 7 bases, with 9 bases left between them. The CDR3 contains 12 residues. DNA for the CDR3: TGTGCCAGTAGTATGAGGGCGGGTGAAGCTTTCTTT. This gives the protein CASSMRAGEAFF.

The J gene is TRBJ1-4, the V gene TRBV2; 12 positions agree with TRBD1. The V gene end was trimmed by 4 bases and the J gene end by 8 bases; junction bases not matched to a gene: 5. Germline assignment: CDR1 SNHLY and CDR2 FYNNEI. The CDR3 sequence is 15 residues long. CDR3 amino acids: CASSGAGTGGEKLFF. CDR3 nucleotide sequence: TGTGCCAGCAGTGGCGCCGGGACAGGGGGCGAAAAACTGTTTTTT.

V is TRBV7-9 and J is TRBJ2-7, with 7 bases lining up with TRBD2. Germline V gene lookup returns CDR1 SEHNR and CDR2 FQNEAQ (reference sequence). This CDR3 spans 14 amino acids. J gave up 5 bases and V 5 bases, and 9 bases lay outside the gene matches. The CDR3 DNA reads TGTGCCAGCAGCCCGCCGGGACTACTGAACGAGCAGTACTTC. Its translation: CASSPPGLLNEQYF.

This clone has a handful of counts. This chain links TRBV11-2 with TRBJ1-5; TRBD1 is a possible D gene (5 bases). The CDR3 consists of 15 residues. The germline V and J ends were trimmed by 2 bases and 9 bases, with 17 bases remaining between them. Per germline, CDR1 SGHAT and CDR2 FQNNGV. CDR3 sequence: CASSLYSPGVSPQHF. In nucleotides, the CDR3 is TGTGCCAGCAGCTTATACAGCCCGGGGGTTTCGCCCCAGCATTTT.

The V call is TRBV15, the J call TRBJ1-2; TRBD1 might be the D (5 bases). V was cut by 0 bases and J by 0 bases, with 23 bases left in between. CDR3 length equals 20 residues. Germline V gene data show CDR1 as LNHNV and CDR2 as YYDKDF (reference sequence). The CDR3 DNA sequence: TGTGCCACCAGCAGAGATCTGCGGGGCAAGGGTGGAGGGGCTAACTATGGCTACACCTTC. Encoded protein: CATSRDLRGKGGGANYGYTF.

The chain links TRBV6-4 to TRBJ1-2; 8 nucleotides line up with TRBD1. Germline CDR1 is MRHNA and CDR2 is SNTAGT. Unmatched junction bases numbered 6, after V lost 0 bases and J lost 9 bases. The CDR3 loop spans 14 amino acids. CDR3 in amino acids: CASSDSNRGSSYTF. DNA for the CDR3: TGTGCCAGCAGTGACTCGAACAGGGGGAGTAGCTACACCTTC.

DNA of the CDR3: TGTGCTAGTGGGCACAGGGGGCAGGGAGATACGCAGTATTTT. Encoded protein: CASGHRGQGDTQYF. The gene calls are TRBV12-5 and TRBJ2-3, with 9 bases that match TRBD1. Per the germline V gene, CDR1 is LGHNT and CDR2 is FRNRAP. The CDR3 runs to 14 residues. The ends lost 6 bases at V and 5 bases at J; junction bases unmatched: 6.

CDR3 protein: CAWSAYNGEQYF. For the CDR3, the DNA is TGTGCCTGGAGTGCATACAACGGGGAGCAGTACTTC. V usage is TRBV30 and J usage is TRBJ2-7; D remains unclear. Trimming shortened V by 1 base and J by 7 bases, and 11 bases separated the two germline ends. Germline V gene lookup returns CDR1 GTSNPN and CDR2 SVGIG (reference sequence). The CDR3 has 12 amino acids.

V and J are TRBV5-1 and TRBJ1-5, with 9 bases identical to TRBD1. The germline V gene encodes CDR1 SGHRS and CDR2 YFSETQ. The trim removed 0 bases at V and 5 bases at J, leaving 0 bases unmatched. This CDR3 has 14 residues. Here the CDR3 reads CASSLGTGDQPQHF. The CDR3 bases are TGCGCCAGCAGCTTGGGGACAGGGGATCAGCCCCAGCATTTT.

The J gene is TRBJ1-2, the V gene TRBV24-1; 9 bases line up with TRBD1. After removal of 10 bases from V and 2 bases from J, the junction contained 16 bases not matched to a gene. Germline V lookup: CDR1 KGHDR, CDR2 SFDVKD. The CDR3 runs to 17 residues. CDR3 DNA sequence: TGTGCCACTTCTCCGGGACAGGGTCCTTCGACGAACTATGGCTACACCTTC. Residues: CATSPGQGPSTNYGYTF.

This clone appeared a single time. The CDR3 DNA is TGTGCCAGCAGCTTAAACCCAAGGACTGGTGTTGGCTATTACGAGCAGTACTTC. Its translation: CASSLNPRTGVGYYEQYF. The chain employs TRBV7-6 and TRBJ2-7, with D tentatively TRBD2 (5 bases). The ends were cut back, 2 bases at V and 4 bases at J, with 24 bases in the middle. This CDR3 has 18 residues. Germline values: CDR1 SGHVS, CDR2 FNYEAQ.

The CDR3 region has the DNA TGCGCCAGCAGCTTGATTACCGGGACAACGGATGGCTACACCTTC. Translated: CASSLITGTTDGYTF. The J gene is TRBJ1-2, the V gene TRBV5-1; TRBD1 might be the D (6 bases). V was shortened by 1 base and J by 6 bases, with 16 bases between the two germline ends. The CDR3 is made up of 15 amino acids. Germline assignment: CDR1 SGHRS and CDR2 YFSETQ.

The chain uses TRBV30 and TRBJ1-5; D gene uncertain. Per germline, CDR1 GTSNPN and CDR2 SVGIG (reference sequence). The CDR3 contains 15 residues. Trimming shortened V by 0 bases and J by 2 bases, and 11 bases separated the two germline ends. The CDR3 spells CAWSVVGSGNQPQHF. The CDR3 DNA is TGTGCCTGGAGTGTAGTGGGGAGTGGCAATCAGCCCCAGCATTTT.

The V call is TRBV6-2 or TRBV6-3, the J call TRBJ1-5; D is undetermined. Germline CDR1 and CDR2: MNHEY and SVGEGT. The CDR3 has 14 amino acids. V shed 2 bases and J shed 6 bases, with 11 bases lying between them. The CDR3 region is CASSYLDMGQPQHF. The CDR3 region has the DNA TGTGCCAGCAGTTACCTTGACATGGGTCAGCCCCAGCATTTT.

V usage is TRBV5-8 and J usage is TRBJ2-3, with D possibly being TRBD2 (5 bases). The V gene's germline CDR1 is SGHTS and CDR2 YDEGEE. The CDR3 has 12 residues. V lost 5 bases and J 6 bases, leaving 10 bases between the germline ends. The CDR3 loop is CASSSGRDTQYF. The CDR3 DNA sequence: TGTGCCAGCAGTTCGGGAAGGGATACGCAGTATTTT. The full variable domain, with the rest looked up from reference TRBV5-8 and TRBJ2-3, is EAGVTQSPTHLIKTRGQQATLRCSPISGHTSVYWYQQALGLGLQFLLWYDEGEERNRGNFPPRFSGRQFPNYSSELNVNALELEDSALYLCASSSGRDTQYFGPGTRLTVL.

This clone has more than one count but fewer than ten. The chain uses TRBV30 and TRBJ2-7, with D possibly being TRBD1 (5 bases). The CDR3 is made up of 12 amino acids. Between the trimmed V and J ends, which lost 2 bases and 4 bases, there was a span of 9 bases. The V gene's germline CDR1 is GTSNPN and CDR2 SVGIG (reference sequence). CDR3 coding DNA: TGTGCCTGGAGTATCCAGGGTTACGAGCAGTACTTC. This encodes CAWSIQGYEQYF. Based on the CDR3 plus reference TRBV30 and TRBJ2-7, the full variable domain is SQTIHQWPATLVQPVGSPLSLECTVEGTSNPNLYWYRQAAGRGLQLLFYSVGIGQISSEVPQNLSASRPQDRQFILSSKKLLLSDSGFYLCAWSIQGYEQYFGPGTRLTVT.

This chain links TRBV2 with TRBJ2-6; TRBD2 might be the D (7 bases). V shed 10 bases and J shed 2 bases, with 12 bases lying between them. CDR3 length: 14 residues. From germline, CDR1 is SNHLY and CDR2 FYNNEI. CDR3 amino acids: CAIWGGAGANVLTF. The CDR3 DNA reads TGTGCCATCTGGGGGGGCGCTGGGGCCAACGTCCTGACTTTC. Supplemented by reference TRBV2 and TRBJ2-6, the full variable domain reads EPEVTQTPSHQVTQMGQEVILRCVPISNHLYFYWYRQILGQKVEFLVSFYNNEISEKSEIFDDQFSVERPDGSNFTLKIRSTKLEDSAMYFCAIWGGAGANVLTFGAGSRLTVL.

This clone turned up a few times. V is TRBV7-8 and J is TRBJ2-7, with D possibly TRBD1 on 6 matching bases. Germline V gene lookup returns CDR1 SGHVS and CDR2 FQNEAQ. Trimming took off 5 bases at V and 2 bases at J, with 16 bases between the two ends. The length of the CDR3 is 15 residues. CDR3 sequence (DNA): TGTGCCAGCAGCCTCGGCCGGACAGTAACCTACGAGCAGTACTTC. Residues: CASSLGRTVTYEQYF.

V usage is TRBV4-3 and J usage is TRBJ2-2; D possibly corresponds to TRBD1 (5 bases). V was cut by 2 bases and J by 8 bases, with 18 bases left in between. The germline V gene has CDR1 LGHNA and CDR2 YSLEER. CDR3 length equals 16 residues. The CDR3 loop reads CASSQRRDSPEGELFF. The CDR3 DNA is TGCGCCAGCAGCCAAAGGCGAGACAGTCCTGAGGGGGAGCTGTTTTTT.

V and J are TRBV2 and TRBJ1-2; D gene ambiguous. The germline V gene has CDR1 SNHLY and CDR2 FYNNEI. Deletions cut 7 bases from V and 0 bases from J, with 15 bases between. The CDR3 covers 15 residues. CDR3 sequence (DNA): TGTGCCAGCACCTTAACCCAGAGGTCTAACTATGGCTACACCTTC. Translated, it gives CASTLTQRSNYGYTF. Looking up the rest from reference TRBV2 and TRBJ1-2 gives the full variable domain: EPEVTQTPSHQVTQMGQEVILRCVPISNHLYFYWYRQILGQKVEFLVSFYNNEISEKSEIFDDQFSVERPDGSNFTLKIRSTKLEDSAMYFCASTLTQRSNYGYTFGSGTRLTVV.

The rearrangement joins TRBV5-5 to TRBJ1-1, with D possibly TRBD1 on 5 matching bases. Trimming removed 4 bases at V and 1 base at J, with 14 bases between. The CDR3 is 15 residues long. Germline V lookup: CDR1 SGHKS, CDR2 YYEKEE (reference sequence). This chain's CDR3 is CASSPRVRENTEAFF. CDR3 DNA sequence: TGTGCCAGCAGCCCTCGGGTCAGGGAGAACACTGAAGCTTTCTTT.

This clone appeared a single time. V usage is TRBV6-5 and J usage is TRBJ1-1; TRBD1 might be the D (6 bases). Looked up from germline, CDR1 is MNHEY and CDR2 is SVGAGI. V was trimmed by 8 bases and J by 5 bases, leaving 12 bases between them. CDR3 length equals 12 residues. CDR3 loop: CASDIQGTEAFF. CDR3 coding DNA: TGTGCCAGCGACATTCAGGGGACTGAAGCTTTCTTT.